Listed below are T cell receptor beta chains from one sample, sequenced in a study of regulatory T cells in long-lasting Graves disease. TCRdb re-analysed the multiplex PCR reads in MiXCR, keeping a single row per CDR3 protein. Among 250,000 to 300,000 distinct CDR3 sequences listed, approximately 20% were seen once. This specimen consisted of peripheral blood mononuclear cells (PBMCs), obtained when the disease was refractory, from a patient treated with antithyroid drugs. Receptors originate from a female donor with Graves disease. The CDR3 runs from the conserved cysteine through the conserved F or W.

V gene,CDR3 protein
TRBV7-6,CASSRTSGREVNTGELFF
TRBV4-2,CASSQDRTGTGNYGYTF
TRBV13,CASSLGGTRLTAKETQYF
TRBV12-3/TRBV12-4,CASSFVLAESDEQYF
TRBV6-1,CASSEPEGGRAQETQYF
TRBV20-1,CSARSGINYEQYF
TRBV11-2,CASSLVPRSGRGNIQYF
TRBV20-1,CSASSTKGSNQPQHF
TRBV30,CAWSELGGLTGEQYF
TRBV29-1,CSGGTSVDNEQFF
TRBV18,CASSPVAEHGYTF
TRBV6-1,CASRLPRGEQYF
TRBV24-1,CATSDWMNTEAFF
TRBV7-9,CASSPYGGDTEAFF
TRBV7-6,CASSAGTGSYEQYF
TRBV7-9,CASSLGDLSTEAFF
TRBV6-2/TRBV6-3,CASSPMDRPNQPQHF
TRBV10-2,CASSETANSGNTIYF
TRBV28,CASSDGTLSYEQYF
TRBV20-1,CSALRMHNPPLHF
TRBV5-1,CASSYSGTSGGSYEQYF
TRBV30,CAWRGTWGWDAETQYF
TRBV10-3,CAISESWGQRYEQYF
TRBV20-1,CSARPRIGGQPQHF
TRBV4-1,CASSQDPFGVTYEQYF
TRBV7-6,CASSQGGGQETQYF
TRBV20-1,CSASWGSNTGELFF
TRBV11-2,CASSPRDRGNQETQYF
TRBV30,CAWKQGLDYGYTF
TRBV7-2,CASSLIQGAIGNTIYF
TRBV2,CASRGPYEQYF